The 23 T cell receptor beta chains below were found in one sample sequenced in a study of blood T cell repertoires in COVID-19. Clones were read by immunoSEQ multiplex PCR, and TCRdb kept only the in-frame ones, dropping some. Of more than 85,000 clones in the sample, around 85% were seen once. Sequenced sample: peripheral blood. These receptor sequences come from a woman aged 60-75 years with acute or convalescent COVID-19.

This clone was seen only a few times. The gene calls are TRBV7-9 and TRBJ1-5; 7 positions agree with TRBD1. Germline CDR1 SEHNR, CDR2 FQNEAQ (reference sequence). The CDR3 consists of 14 residues. The V segment lost 5 bases and the J segment 2 bases; nucleotides outside the gene matches: 3. CDR3 region: CASSPDRGNQPQHF. DNA for the CDR3: TGTGCCAGCAGCCCTGACAGGGGCAATCAGCCCCAGCATTTT.

The genes are TRBV7-8 and TRBJ2-1, with TRBD2 matching over 8 bases. CDR1 and CDR2 from the germline V gene are SGHVS and FQNEAQ. The CDR3 spans 14 residues. V lost 8 bases and J lost 3; bases outside the gene matches: 6. The CDR3 region is CASVDGGGYNEQFF. For the CDR3, the DNA is TGTGCCAGCGTAGACGGGGGGGGCTACAATGAGCAGTTCTTC.

The chain employs TRBV7-2 and TRBJ1-4; 9 positions match TRBD1. V trimming: 4 bases; J trimming: 3 bases; junction bases outside the gene matches: 0. CDR3 length equals 14 residues. Looked up from germline, CDR1 is SGHTA and CDR2 is FQGNSA. The CDR3 here is CASSWTGANEKLFF. The DNA for the CDR3 is TGTGCCAGCAGCTGGACAGGGGCTAATGAAAAACTGTTTTTT.

CDR3 nucleotide sequence: TGTGCCAGCTCACCAGGGGGCGGGACAGATACGCAGTATTTT. This sequence encodes CASSPGGGTDTQYF. The V and J genes are TRBV18 and TRBJ2-3, with D maybe TRBD1 (6 bases). Per the germline V gene, CDR1 is KGHSH and CDR2 is LQKENI. With 2 bases removed from V and 3 bases from J, the gap between germline ends came to 9 bases. The CDR3 has 14 amino acids. The full variable domain, in which reference TRBV18 and TRBJ2-3 provide the parts outside the CDR3, is NAGVMQNPRHLVRRRGQEARLRCSPMKGHSHVYWYRQLPEEGLKFMVYLQKENIIDESGMPKERFSAEFPKEGPSILRIQQVVRGDSAAYFCASSPGGGTDTQYFGPGTRLTVL.

The V gene is TRBV15, the J gene TRBJ2-7, with 7 bases fitting TRBD1. Germline CDR1 reads LNHNV; CDR2 reads YYDKDF (reference sequence). The CDR3 sequence is 15 residues long. After removal of 5 bases from V and 3 bases from J, the junction contained 10 bases not matched to a gene. CDR3 nucleotide sequence: TGTGCCACCAGCGGAGGACAGGTTGATAGCTACGAGCAGTACTTC. It is translated as CATSGGQVDSYEQYF.

The chain couples TRBV5-1 to TRBJ2-2; perhaps TRBD1 as D (6 bases). The CDR3 length is 15 residues. CDR1 SGHRS and CDR2 YFSETQ come from the germline V gene. V was shortened by 2 bases and J by 4 bases, with 12 bases between the two germline ends. CDR3 sequence (DNA): TGCGCCAGCAGCTTTGAGGGGGTGACCACCGGGGAGCTGTTTTTT. Encoded protein: CASSFEGVTTGELFF.

This clone was seen only a few times. This chain joins TRBV6-5 and TRBJ1-2; D unclear. V lost 2 bases to trimming and J lost 6 bases, with 13 bases between them. This CDR3 is built from 14 residues. Germline loops: CDR1 MNHEY, CDR2 SVGAGI. The CDR3 DNA follows: TGTGCCAGCAGTTACGATTTAACGGGGAATGGCTACACCTTC. Protein sequence: CASSYDLTGNGYTF.

The V gene is TRBV28, the J gene TRBJ1-2; perhaps TRBD1 as D (5 bases). In germline, CDR1 is MDHEN, CDR2 SYDVKM. The V and J ends lost 5 bases and 0 bases respectively, with 13 bases between them. The CDR3 consists of 15 residues. CDR3 sequence (DNA): TGTGCCAGCAGTACCCCGGGACTTCCTAACTATGGCTACACCTTC. Protein: CASSTPGLPNYGYTF.

Only a few counts were recorded for this clone. The J gene is TRBJ2-1, the V gene TRBV5-1; TRBD2 is a possible D gene (5 bases). V lost 0 bases, J lost 9 bases, and 13 bases lay in between. Germline values: CDR1 SGHRS, CDR2 YFSETQ. This CDR3 has 14 amino acids. This CDR3 is CASSLELSGSEQFF. DNA of the CDR3: TGCGCCAGCAGCTTGGAATTATCGGGGAGTGAGCAGTTCTTC.

The V and J genes are TRBV12-5 and TRBJ1-3; TRBD1 agrees at 12 bases. CDR3 length: 19 amino acids. V gave up 2 bases and J gave up 3 bases; unmatched junction bases: 11. CDR1 and CDR2 from the germline V gene are LGHNT and FRNRAP. CDR3 protein: CASGLPPGQGARCGNTIYF. The DNA for the CDR3 is TGTGCTAGTGGTTTGCCCCCGGGACAGGGGGCGCGTTGTGGAAACACCATATATTTT. The full variable domain, its missing parts supplied by reference TRBV12-5 and TRBJ1-3, is DARVTQTPRHKVTEMGQEVTMRCQPILGHNTVFWYRQTMMQGLELLAYFRNRAPLDDSGMPKDRFSAEMPDATLATLKIQPSEPRDSAVYFCASGLPPGQGARCGNTIYFGEGSWLTVV.

The rearrangement links TRBV4-1 to TRBJ1-3; TRBD1 aligns across 7 bases. V lost 1 base to trimming and J lost 4 bases; unmatched junction nucleotides: 10. Germline CDR1 is MGHRA and CDR2 is YSYEKL. The CDR3 is 17 residues long. In DNA, the CDR3 is TGCGCCAGCAGCCAAGGACATGAGACAGGGTGGGGAAACACCATATATTTT. Translated, it gives CASSQGHETGWGNTIYF.

This chain joins TRBV19 and TRBJ1-1; 7 nucleotides agree with TRBD1. This CDR3 spans 14 amino acids. With V trimmed by 3 bases and J by 1 base, 2 bases remained unmatched. CDR1 LNHDA and CDR2 SQIVND come from the germline V gene (reference sequence). The CDR3 DNA is TGTGCCAGTAGTATCGGACAGGCGAACACTGAAGCTTTCTTT. This gives the protein CASSIGQANTEAFF.

The chain employs TRBV7-9 and TRBJ2-3, with D perhaps TRBD2 (5 bases). The CDR3 is made up of 14 amino acids. Trimming took off 1 base at V and 6 bases at J, with 11 bases between the two ends. CDR1 and CDR2 (germline): SEHNR, FQNEAQ (reference sequence). In nucleotides, the CDR3 is TGTGCCAGCAGCTTAGTGACTAAAGGGGATACGCAGTATTTT. Translated, it gives CASSLVTKGDTQYF.

The V gene is TRBV11-2, the J gene TRBJ1-1; 7 nucleotides agree with TRBD1. Trimming took 3 bases from V and 5 from J; bases not matched to a gene: 6. The germline V gene has CDR1 SGHAT and CDR2 FQNNGV. This CDR3 spans 14 amino acids. The CDR3 sequence is CASSFRGERTEAFF. CDR3 coding DNA: TGTGCCAGCAGCTTCAGGGGGGAGAGGACTGAAGCTTTCTTT.

This clone showed up just once. This chain links TRBV7-2 with TRBJ2-5, with D possibly matching TRBD2 (5 bases). The CDR3 runs to 14 residues. Germline CDR1 reads SGHTA; CDR2 reads FQGNSA. Trimming removed 5 bases from V and 0 bases from J, with 10 bases in between. The CDR3, as DNA: TGTGCCAGCAGCCTCTGGACTCACCAAGAGACCCAGTACTTC. This sequence encodes CASSLWTHQETQYF.

The genes are TRBV4-1 and TRBJ1-1, with a weak D call TRBD1 (6 bases). Per germline, CDR1 MGHRA and CDR2 YSYEKL. The CDR3 is 17 amino acids. The V end lost 0 bases, the J end lost 1 base, and 15 bases lay between the germline ends. The CDR3 here is CASSQDTRGPTNTEAFF. The CDR3 region has the DNA TGCGCCAGCAGCCAAGATACCAGGGGCCCGACGAACACTGAAGCTTTCTTT.

The chain recombines TRBV2 with TRBJ1-2, with D tentatively TRBD1 (6 bases). Trimming removed 3 bases at V and 3 bases at J, with 14 bases between. CDR1 is SNHLY, CDR2 FYNNEI, per germline. This CDR3 has 15 amino acids. CDR3 in amino acids: CASSEHQGSDYGYTF. CDR3 DNA sequence: TGTGCCAGCAGTGAGCACCAGGGGTCGGACTATGGCTACACCTTC. Full variable domain (rest looked up from reference TRBV2 and TRBJ1-2): EPEVTQTPSHQVTQMGQEVILRCVPISNHLYFYWYRQILGQKVEFLVSFYNNEISEKSEIFDDQFSVERPDGSNFTLKIRSTKLEDSAMYFCASSEHQGSDYGYTFGSGTRLTVV.

This chain links TRBV5-1 with TRBJ2-2; 10 bases fit TRBD1. The germline V gene has CDR1 SGHRS and CDR2 YFSETQ. Losses at the gene ends were 7 bases for V and 7 bases for J; bases not matched to a gene: 7. CDR3 length equals 14 residues. As DNA, the CDR3 is TGCGCCAGCCGCCGGGGACAGGGGAGCGGGGAGCTGTTTTTT. This codes for CASRRGQGSGELFF.

The J gene is TRBJ1-4, the V gene TRBV27; 7 nucleotides align to TRBD1. Per the germline V gene, CDR1 is MNHEY and CDR2 is SMNVEV (reference sequence). Trimming at V came to 4 bases and at J to 7 bases, leaving 18 bases not matched to a gene. The CDR3 spans 18 residues. CDR3 sequence (DNA): TGTGCCAGCAGTTCATCGGGACAGTCGGTGCAAGTTGTTGAAAAACTGTTTTTT. Encoded protein: CASSSSGQSVQVVEKLFF.

V usage is TRBV4-2 and J usage is TRBJ2-3, with 7 nucleotides matching TRBD2. V lost 3 bases, J lost 0 bases, and 9 bases stayed unmatched. Per germline, CDR1 LGHNA and CDR2 YNFKEQ. The CDR3 totals 17 residues. The CDR3 nucleotides read TGTGCCAGCAGCCAGGAGCCTACGGGGGGTAGCACAGATACGCAGTATTTT. It is translated as CASSQEPTGGSTDTQYF.

CDR3 region: CASSPEGGYNSPLHF. CDR3 coding DNA: TGCGCCAGCAGCCCGGAGGGCGGTTATAATTCACCCCTCCACTTT. The rearrangement uses TRBV5-1 and TRBJ1-6; D gene ambiguous. CDR1 SGHRS and CDR2 YFSETQ come from the germline V gene. V was pared by 4 bases and J by 4 bases, with 12 bases between. This CDR3 is built from 15 residues.

V is TRBV19 and J is TRBJ1-6; 12 bases fit TRBD1. The CDR3 covers 16 residues. Germline CDR1 reads LNHDA; CDR2 reads SQIVND (reference sequence). V was clipped by 6 bases and J by 7 bases; unmatched bases: 7. CDR3 protein: CASSGGTGGWNSPLHF. The CDR3 bases are TGTGCCAGTAGCGGGGGGACAGGGGGCTGGAATTCACCCCTCCACTTT.

A single count supports this clone. The chain recombines TRBV11-2 with TRBJ1-1; no clear D gene. The V gene lost 5 bases and the J gene lost 1 base, with 14 bases spanning the gap. CDR1 and CDR2 (germline): SGHAT, FQNNGV. CDR3 size: 15 residues. CDR3 region: CASSPARQANTEAFF. Here the CDR3 DNA reads TGTGCCAGCAGCCCCGCACGGCAGGCGAACACTGAAGCTTTCTTT.